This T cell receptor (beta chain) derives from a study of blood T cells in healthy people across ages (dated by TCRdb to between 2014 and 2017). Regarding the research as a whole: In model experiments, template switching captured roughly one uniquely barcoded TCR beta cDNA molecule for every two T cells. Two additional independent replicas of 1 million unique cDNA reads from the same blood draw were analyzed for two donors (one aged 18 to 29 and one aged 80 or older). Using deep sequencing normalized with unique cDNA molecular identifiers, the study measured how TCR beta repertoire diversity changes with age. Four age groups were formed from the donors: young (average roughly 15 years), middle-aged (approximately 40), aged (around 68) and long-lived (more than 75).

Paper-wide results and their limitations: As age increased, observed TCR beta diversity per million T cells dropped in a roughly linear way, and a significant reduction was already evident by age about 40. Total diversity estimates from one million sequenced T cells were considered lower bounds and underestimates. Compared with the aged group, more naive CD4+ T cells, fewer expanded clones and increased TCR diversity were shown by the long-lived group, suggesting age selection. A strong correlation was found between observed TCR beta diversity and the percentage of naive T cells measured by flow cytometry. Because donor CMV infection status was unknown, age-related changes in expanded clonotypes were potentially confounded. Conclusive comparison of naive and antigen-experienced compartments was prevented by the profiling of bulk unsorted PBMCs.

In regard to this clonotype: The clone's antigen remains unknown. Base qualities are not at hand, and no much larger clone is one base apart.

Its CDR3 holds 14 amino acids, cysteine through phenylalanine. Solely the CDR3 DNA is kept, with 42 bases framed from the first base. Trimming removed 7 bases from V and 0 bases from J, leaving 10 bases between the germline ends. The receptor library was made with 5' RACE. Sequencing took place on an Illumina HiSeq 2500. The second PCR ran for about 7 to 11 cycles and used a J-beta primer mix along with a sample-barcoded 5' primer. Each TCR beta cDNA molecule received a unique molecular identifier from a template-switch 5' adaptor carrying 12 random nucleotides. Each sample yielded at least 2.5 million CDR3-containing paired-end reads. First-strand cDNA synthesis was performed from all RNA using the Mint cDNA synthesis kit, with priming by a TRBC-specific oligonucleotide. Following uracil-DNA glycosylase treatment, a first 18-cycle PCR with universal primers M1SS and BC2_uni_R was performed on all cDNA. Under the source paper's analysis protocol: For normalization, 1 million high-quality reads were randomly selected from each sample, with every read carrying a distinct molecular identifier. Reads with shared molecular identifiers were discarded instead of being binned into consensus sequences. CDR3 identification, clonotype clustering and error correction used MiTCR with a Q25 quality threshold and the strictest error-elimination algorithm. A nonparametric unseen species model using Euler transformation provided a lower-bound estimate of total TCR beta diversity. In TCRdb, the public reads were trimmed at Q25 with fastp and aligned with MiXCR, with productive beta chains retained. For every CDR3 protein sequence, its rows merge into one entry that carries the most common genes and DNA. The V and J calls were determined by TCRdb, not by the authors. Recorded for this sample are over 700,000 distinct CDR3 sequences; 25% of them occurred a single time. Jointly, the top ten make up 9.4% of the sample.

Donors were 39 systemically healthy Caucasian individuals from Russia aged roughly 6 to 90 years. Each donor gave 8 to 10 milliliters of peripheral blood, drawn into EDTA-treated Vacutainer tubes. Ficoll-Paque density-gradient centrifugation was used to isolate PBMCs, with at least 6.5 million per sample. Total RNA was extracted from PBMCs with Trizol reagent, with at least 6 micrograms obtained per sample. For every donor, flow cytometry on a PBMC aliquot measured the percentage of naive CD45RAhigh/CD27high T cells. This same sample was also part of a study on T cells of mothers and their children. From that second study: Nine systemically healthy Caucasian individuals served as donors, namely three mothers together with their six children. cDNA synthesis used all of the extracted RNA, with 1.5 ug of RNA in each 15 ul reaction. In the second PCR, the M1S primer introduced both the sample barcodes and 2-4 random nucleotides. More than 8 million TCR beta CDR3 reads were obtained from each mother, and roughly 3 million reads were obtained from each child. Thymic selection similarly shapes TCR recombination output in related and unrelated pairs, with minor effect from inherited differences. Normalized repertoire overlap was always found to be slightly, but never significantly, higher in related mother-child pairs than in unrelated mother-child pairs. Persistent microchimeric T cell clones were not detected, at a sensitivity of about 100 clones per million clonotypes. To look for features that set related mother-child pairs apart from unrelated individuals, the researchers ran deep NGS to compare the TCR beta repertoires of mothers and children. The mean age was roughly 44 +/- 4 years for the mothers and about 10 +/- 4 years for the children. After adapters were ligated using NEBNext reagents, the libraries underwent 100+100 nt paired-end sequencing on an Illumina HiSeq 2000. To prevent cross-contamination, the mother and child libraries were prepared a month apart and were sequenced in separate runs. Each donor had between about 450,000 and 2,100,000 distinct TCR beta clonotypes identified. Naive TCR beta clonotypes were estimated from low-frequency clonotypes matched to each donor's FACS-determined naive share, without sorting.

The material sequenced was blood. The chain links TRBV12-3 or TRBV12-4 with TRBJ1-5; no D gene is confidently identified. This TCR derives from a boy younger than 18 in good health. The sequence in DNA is TGTGCCAGCACGTCGGGCTATAGCAATCAGCCCCAGCATTTT. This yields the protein CASTSGYSNQPQHF.